These 13 T cell receptor beta chains share one sample of origin, sequenced in a study of blood T cell repertoires in COVID-19. Generated by immunoSEQ multiplex PCR, the TCRdb table keeps only in-frame clones and is missing some. The sample lists fewer than 75,000 clones, about 86% seen once, with 6.9% in the top ten. The sequenced sample was peripheral blood. The receptors were sampled from a man between 50 and 59 years old with active COVID-19.

This clone was observed a handful of times. The rearrangement joins TRBV5-6 to TRBJ2-1; no reliable D call. Germline assignment: CDR1 SGHDT and CDR2 YYEEEE. V lost 0 bases, J lost 9 bases, and 7 bases lay in between. CDR3 length: 12 amino acids. This CDR3 is CASSLVLSEQFF. CDR3 DNA: TGTGCCAGCAGCTTGGTGTTGAGTGAGCAGTTCTTC.

Of note for this clone: The sample holds other DNA sequences that translate to the same CDR3. This chain joins TRBV6-5 and TRBJ1-2; TRBD1 matches at 11 bases. The CDR3 spans 16 residues. The J segment lost 4 bases and the V segment lost 0 bases, leaving 4 bases of the junction unmatched. Germline CDR1 reads MNHEY; CDR2 reads SVGAGI. Here the CDR3 DNA reads TGTGCCAGCAGTTACTCAAGGACAGGGGGCGGCTATGGCTACACCTTC. Amino acids: CASSYSRTGGGYGYTF.

The chain carries TRBV3-1 (or the pseudogene TRBV3-2) and TRBJ1-5; D might be TRBD1 (6 bases). This CDR3 spans 13 amino acids. From germline, CDR1 is LGHDT and CDR2 YNNKEL (reference sequence). Trimming cost V 3 bases and J 6 bases, with 9 bases left between them. The CDR3 nucleotides are TGTGCCAGCAGCCAGGGGGCCGGTCAGCCCCAGCATTTT. Its translation is CASSQGAGQPQHF.

This clone was seen just once. The CDR3: CASSPPDRARNEKLFF. CDR3 DNA: TGTGCCAGCTCACCACCGGACAGAGCGCGTAATGAAAAACTGTTTTTT. This rearrangement joins TRBV18 to TRBJ1-4; tentatively, D is TRBD1 (6 bases). The germline V gene encodes CDR1 KGHSH and CDR2 LQKENI. This CDR3 comprises 16 residues. V shed 0 bases and J shed 4 bases, with 12 bases lying between them.

This chain joins TRBV15 and TRBJ1-6; D gene uncertain. With 0 bases removed from V and 9 bases from J, the gap between germline ends came to 15 bases. The CDR3 length is 16 residues. Germline V gene sequence: CDR1 LNHNV, CDR2 YYDKDF (reference sequence). The CDR3 is CATSREYMTRGSPLHF. DNA of the CDR3: TGTGCCACCAGCAGAGAATACATGACACGGGGTTCACCCCTCCACTTT.

The gene calls are TRBV15 and TRBJ2-4; 7 bases are a match to TRBD2. The germline V gene encodes CDR1 LNHNV and CDR2 YYDKDF (reference sequence). The CDR3 runs 14 residues. Germline trimming cut 4 bases from V and 6 bases from J; bases unmatched to any gene: 6. The CDR3: CATSKSGVVNIQYF. The CDR3, as DNA: TGTGCCACCAGCAAGAGCGGGGTTGTAAACATTCAGTACTTC.

The chain has TRBV14 and TRBJ1-2; D not certain. The CDR3 is made up of 15 amino acids. CDR1 is SGHDN and CDR2 is FVKESK in the germline V gene. Trimming shortened V by 0 bases and J by 4 bases, and 12 bases separated the two germline ends. In nucleotides, the CDR3 is TGTGCCAGCAGCCAAGATCTGAGAGGCATCTATGGCTACACCTTC. Encoded protein: CASSQDLRGIYGYTF.

CDR3 sequence (DNA): TGTGCCAGCTCCCCGGGGGGTGGGGCCAACGTCCTGACTTTC. Amino acid sequence: CASSPGGGANVLTF. V gene TRBV6-6 combines with J gene TRBJ2-6, with TRBD2 identical over 7 bases. V lost 8 bases, J lost 3 bases, and 4 bases stayed unmatched. CDR1 is MNHNY, CDR2 SVGAGI, per germline (reference sequence). This CDR3 region has 14 residues.

This clone turned up a few times. The chain couples TRBV9 to TRBJ1-5; weak D call: TRBD1 (5 bases). The germline gives CDR1 SGDLS, CDR2 YYNGEE. This CDR3 comprises 15 residues. The V end was cut by 1 base, the J end by 1 base, with 9 bases between. CDR3 DNA sequence: TGTGCCAGCAGCGTACAGGGCCTAAGCAATCAGCCCCAGCATTTT. The encoded protein is CASSVQGLSNQPQHF.

The chain uses TRBV7-2 and TRBJ1-6; 7 bases agree with TRBD1. J gave up 7 bases and V 3 bases, and 3 bases lay outside the gene matches. Germline CDR1 SGHTA, CDR2 FQGNSA. The CDR3 is 14 residues long. The CDR3 DNA reads as TGTGCCAGCAGCTTGAACAGGGGAAATTCACCCCTCCACTTT. As protein: CASSLNRGNSPLHF.

This chain uses TRBV5-1 with TRBJ2-2, with D possibly TRBD1 on 5 matching bases. The CDR3 runs 15 residues. Germline CDR1 and CDR2: SGHRS and YFSETQ. Trimming pared 1 base from V and 4 bases from J, leaving 11 bases between. The CDR3 loop reads CASSLIKTATGELFF. The CDR3 DNA sequence: TGCGCCAGCAGCTTGATTAAGACAGCCACCGGGGAGCTGTTTTTT.

This clone has just one count. V gene TRBV7-3 combines with J gene TRBJ1-6, with 8 bases identical to TRBD1. This CDR3 comprises 16 residues. From germline, CDR1 is SGHTA and CDR2 FQGTGA. The trim removed 6 bases at V and 7 bases at J, leaving 11 bases unmatched. CDR3 sequence (DNA): TGTGCCAGCAGACGCCGGACAGGGCGTAGGAATTCACCCCTCCACTTT. This translates into CASRRRTGRRNSPLHF.

The chain is built from TRBV5-1 and TRBJ1-2, with 7 bases that match TRBD1. The V segment lost 4 bases and the J segment 1 base; nucleotides outside the gene matches: 13. This CDR3 contains 17 residues. CDR1 is SGHRS, CDR2 YFSETQ, per germline. CDR3 coding DNA: TGCGCCAGCAGCCGGAGGGGGAACAGGGGAGTTAACTATGGCTACACCTTC. It yields the protein CASSRRGNRGVNYGYTF.